This T cell receptor beta chain was identified in a study of T-cell memory formation after mild COVID-19 (dated by TCRdb to the early 2020s). General notes on the study: TCR sequence clusters from the two donors were found to be largely donor specific. In a couple of donors, T-cell clones that expanded and contracted after mild COVID-19 were followed by sequencing TCRalpha and TCRbeta repertoires longitudinally. The cohort was made up of two young adult volunteers, one female and one male, who were previously healthy. Results the study describes overall, beyond this receptor: Some responding clones were detected in pre-infection memory, suggesting pre-existing cross-reactive memory T cells joined the SARS-CoV-2 response. From day 15 to 85, contracting clones showed balanced CD4/CD8 phenotypes, whereas a second wave of clones that expanded from day 15 to 37 leaned towards CD4+. Contracting CD4+ clones turned up mainly in the CM and EM memory subsets, whereas EMRA was where CD8+ clones were enriched. SARS-CoV-2 specificity of the second-wave clones peaking on day 37 was not confirmed. The study covered only a couple of mild cases, and larger cohorts including severe cases with pre-infection samples were considered necessary.

TCRdb shows the sequencer as Illumina NovaSeq 6000. Using 5'RACE with constant-segment primers, TCRalpha and TCRbeta cDNA libraries were constructed, with sample barcodes and unique molecular identifiers added in the process. RNA was extracted from every sample with Trizol reagent. Library amplification was performed in two PCR steps, and a second sample barcode and Illumina TruSeq adapters were introduced in the second step. The libraries were sequenced on an Illumina NovaSeq using 2 x 150 bp paired-end reads. For the original study's pipeline: With migec v1.2.7, reads were demultiplexed and then collapsed into UMI-guided consensus sequences. Using mixcr v2.1.11, UMI consensuses were aligned to TRA and TRB V and J templates and then assembled into clonotypes. Clonotypes were classified as expanded or contracted when called significant by both edgeR and NoisET, with noise models trained on biological replicates. For edgeR calls, the thresholds were a false discovery rate-adjusted p below 0.01 and a log2 fold-change of 1. As an exploratory analysis of dynamics, max-normalized trajectories of the 1000 most abundant clonotypes were examined with PCA combined with hierarchical clustering. Separately sequenced CD4+ and CD8+ repertoires were used to assign the CD4 or CD8 phenotype of responding clones. TCRdb applied fastp at Q25 and MiXCR to the public reads, then kept only in-frame beta chains. CDR3 protein duplicates are merged, each entry listing the most common genes and DNA. The V and J calls come from TCRdb's annotation, not from the publication. The sample yields more than 300,000 distinct CDR3 sequences; 14% were counted once. Around a fifth of the sample is in the top ten clones.

Ficoll-Paque density gradient centrifugation was used to isolate PBMCs. Ends trimmed: V by 4 bases, J by 3 bases; bases unmatched to a gene: 7. The germline V gene supplies CDR1 SGHDT and CDR2 YYEEEE. Measured from the cysteine to the phenylalanine, the CDR3 is 15 residues long. The CDR3 DNA has 45 bases and is translated from base 1. A remark on this clonotype: Which antigen it targets is not known. No base quality information exists; no much larger clone differs at one position.

This clonotype was obtained from a man aged 18 to 35 who had mild COVID-19 (a few samples of this study predate the infection). The sample titles of this study are shuffled in the database, so cell type and time point are left out; the donor was told from shared clones. The chain is made from TRBV5-6 and TRBJ1-1, with 9 junctional bases fitting TRBD1. Sequencing was carried out using PBMCs or a T cell subset sorted from them (not recorded which). The nucleotides read TGTGCCAGCAGCCCTTTTGACAGGGGGGACACTGAAGCTTTCTTT. Translated, this gives CASSPFDRGDTEAFF.